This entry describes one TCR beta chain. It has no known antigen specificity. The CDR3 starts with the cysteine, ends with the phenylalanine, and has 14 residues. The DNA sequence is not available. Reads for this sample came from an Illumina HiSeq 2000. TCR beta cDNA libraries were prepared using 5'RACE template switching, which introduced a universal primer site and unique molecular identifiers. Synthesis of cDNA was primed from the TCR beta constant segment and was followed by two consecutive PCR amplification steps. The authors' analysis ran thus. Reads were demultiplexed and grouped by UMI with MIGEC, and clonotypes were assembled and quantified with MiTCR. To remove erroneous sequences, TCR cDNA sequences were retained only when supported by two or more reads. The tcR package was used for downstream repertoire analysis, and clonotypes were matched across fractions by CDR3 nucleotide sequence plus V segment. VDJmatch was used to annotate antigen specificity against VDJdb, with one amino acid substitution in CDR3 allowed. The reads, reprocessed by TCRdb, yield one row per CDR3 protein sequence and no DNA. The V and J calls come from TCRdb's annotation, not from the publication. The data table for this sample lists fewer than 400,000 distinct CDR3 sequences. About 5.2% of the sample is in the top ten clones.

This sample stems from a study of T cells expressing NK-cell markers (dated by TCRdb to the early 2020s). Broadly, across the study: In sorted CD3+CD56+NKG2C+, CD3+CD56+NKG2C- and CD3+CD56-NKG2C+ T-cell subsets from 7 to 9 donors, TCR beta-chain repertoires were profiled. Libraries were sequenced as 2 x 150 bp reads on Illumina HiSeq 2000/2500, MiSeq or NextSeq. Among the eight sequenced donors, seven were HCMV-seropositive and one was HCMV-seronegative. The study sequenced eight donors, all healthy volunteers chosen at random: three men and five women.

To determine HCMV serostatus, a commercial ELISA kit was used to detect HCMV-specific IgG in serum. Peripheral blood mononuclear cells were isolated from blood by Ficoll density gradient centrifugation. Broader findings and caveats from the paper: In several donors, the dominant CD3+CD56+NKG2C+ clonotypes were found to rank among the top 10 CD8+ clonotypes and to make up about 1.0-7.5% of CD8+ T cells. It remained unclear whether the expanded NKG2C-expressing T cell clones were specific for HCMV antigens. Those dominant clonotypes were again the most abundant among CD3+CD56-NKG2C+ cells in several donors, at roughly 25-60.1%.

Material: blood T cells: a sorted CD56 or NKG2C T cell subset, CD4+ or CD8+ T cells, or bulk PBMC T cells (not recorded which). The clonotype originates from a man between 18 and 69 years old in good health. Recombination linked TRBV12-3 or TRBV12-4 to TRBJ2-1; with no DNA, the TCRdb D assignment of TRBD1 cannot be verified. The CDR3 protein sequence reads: CASSLTQGSNEQFF.